This section outlines one T cell receptor beta chain sequence together with its context. Its antigen is not known. Baseline, cycle 4 day 1, and cycle 7 day 1 were the blood sampling points. This entry belongs to a study of OX40 agonist ivuxolimab in advanced cancers. Study-level background: In this cohort, patients received ivuxolimab, an agonistic anti-OX40 (CD134) antibody. Cohort: about 82% men, mean age about 60, aged about 20 to 79. Study results and caveats: Clonal expansion from baseline to week 6 occurred in both CD4+ and CD8+ T cells.

The CDR3 runs to 16 residues. The V end was cut by 2 bases, the J end by 8 bases, with 16 bases between. The germline gives CDR1 MNHEY, CDR2 SVGAGI. TCRdb's table, derived via immunoSEQ multiplex PCR, lists solely in-frame clones and lacks some. There are 40,000 to 60,000 clones in the sample; around 80% occur only once, and roughly 7% lies in the top ten. This material consisted of CD4+ or CD8+ T cells sorted from blood, taken in a trial of the OX40 agonist ivuxolimab. The source is an adult with an advanced solid tumor such as melanoma, head and neck, liver or kidney cancer. The chain recombines TRBV6-5 with TRBJ1-6, with TRBD1 as a possible D gene (6 bases). Written as DNA, the CDR3 is TGTGCCAGCAGTTACGGGGGGGGCGCATTGGATTCACCCCTCCACTTT. Protein product: CASSYGGGALDSPLHF.